These 20 T cell receptor beta chains were sequenced from one sample in a study of STAT5B mutations in CD4+ large granular lymphocyte leukemia. TCRdb's copy holds only in-frame clones and misses some; the assay was immunoSEQ multiplex PCR. The sample gives about 33,000 clones, roughly 80% of which show up once; 4.4% is in the top ten. The sequencing input was CD4+ T cells from blood buffy coats. These receptors originate from a human donor in good health.

This rearrangement joins TRBV4-3 to TRBJ1-1; D ambiguous. The V gene lost 2 bases and the J gene lost 0 bases, with 10 bases spanning the gap. In germline, CDR1 is LGHNA, CDR2 YSLEER. This CDR3 region has 15 residues. The CDR3 is CASSQRRYLNTEAFF. Here the CDR3 DNA reads TGCGCCAGCAGCCAAAGACGGTATCTGAACACTGAAGCTTTCTTT.

The chain employs TRBV11-2 and TRBJ1-1, with D maybe TRBD1 (5 bases). Germline V lookup: CDR1 SGHAT, CDR2 FQNNGV. The CDR3 spans 14 residues. Between the trimmed V and J ends, which lost 5 bases and 7 bases, there was a span of 17 bases. DNA for the CDR3: TGTGCCAGCAGCGGCCCGGGGGGGGTGGATGAAGCTTTCTTT. Translated, it gives CASSGPGGVDEAFF.

This clone was observed a handful of times. V and J are TRBV7-2 and TRBJ1-5, with D hard to call. The CDR3 length is 12 residues. V was trimmed by 1 base and J by 4 bases, leaving 2 bases between them. Germline V lookup: CDR1 SGHTA, CDR2 FQGNSA. CDR3 sequence: CASSLVNQPQHF. For the CDR3, the DNA is TGTGCCAGCAGCTTAGTGAATCAGCCCCAGCATTTT.

The gene calls are TRBV1 and TRBJ1-2. TRBV1 counts as a pseudogene. The CDR3 totals 13 residues. CDR3 DNA: TGCACCAGCAGCCGAGGGGGGGCCTATGGCTACACCTTC. Residues: CTSSRGGAYGYTF.

The chain has TRBV2 and TRBJ2-1, with TRBD2 matching 11 bases. Germline CDR1 and CDR2: SNHLY and FYNNEI. Trimming at V came to 6 bases and at J to 1 base, leaving 11 bases not matched to a gene. CDR3 size: 18 residues. The CDR3 nucleotides read TGTGCCAGCAGCCAGGAAACTAGCGGGAGATCATCCTACAATGAGCAGTTCTTC. Its protein is CASSQETSGRSSYNEQFF.

This clone was seen just once. The chain carries TRBV4-3 and TRBJ1-3, with a weak D call TRBD1 (6 bases). Trimming left V 0 bases short and J 8 bases short, with 17 bases between. This CDR3 contains 16 residues. Germline CDR1 reads LGHNA; CDR2 reads YSLEER. CDR3 loop: CASSQEVSDSLYTIYF. CDR3 sequence (DNA): TGCGCCAGCAGCCAAGAGGTTTCGGACAGTCTTTACACCATATATTTT.

The chain has TRBV7-2 and TRBJ1-1, with D possibly TRBD1 on 5 matching bases. Trimming pared 5 bases from V and 1 base from J, leaving 20 bases between. The CDR3 contains 17 residues. The germline gives CDR1 SGHTA, CDR2 FQGNSA. CDR3: CASSLIPGGRANTEAFF. In DNA form, the CDR3 reads TGTGCCAGCAGCCTTATTCCTGGCGGCAGGGCGAACACTGAAGCTTTCTTT. The whole variable domain, filled in from reference TRBV7-2 and TRBJ1-1, reads GAGVSQSPSNKVTEKGKDVELRCDPISGHTALYWYRQSLGQGLEFLIYFQGNSAPDKSGLPSDRFSAERTGGSVSTLTIQRTQQEDSAVYLCASSLIPGGRANTEAFFGQGTRLTVV.

The chain employs TRBV9 and TRBJ2-2; 7 bases are shared with TRBD1. The V gene end was trimmed by 4 bases and the J gene end by 6 bases; junction bases not matched to a gene: 9. CDR3 length: 15 residues. CDR1 SGDLS and CDR2 YYNGEE come from the germline V gene. CDR3 DNA: TGTGCCAGCAGCTTTGGGACAGTAAGCTCCGGGGAGCTGTTTTTT. It encodes CASSFGTVSSGELFF.

The rearrangement uses TRBV6-5 and TRBJ2-7; D is unresolved. The CDR3 consists of 14 residues. Per germline, CDR1 MNHEY and CDR2 SVGAGI. The V gene lost 2 bases and the J gene lost 5 bases, with 13 bases spanning the gap. The chain's CDR3 is CASSYALGFHEQYF. In nucleotides, the CDR3 is TGTGCCAGCAGTTACGCTCTGGGATTTCACGAGCAGTACTTC.

CDR3 sequence reads: CASSQAPTSTDTQYF. CDR3 DNA sequence: TGCGCCAGCAGCCAAGCCCCCACTTCCACAGATACGCAGTATTTT. The rearrangement links TRBV4-3 to TRBJ2-3; D ambiguous. CDR3 length: 15 residues. Germline V gives CDR1 LGHNA, CDR2 YSLEER. Trimming cost V 1 base and J 2 bases, with 10 bases left between them.

In this sample, this clone turned up once. This chain joins TRBV28 and TRBJ1-5; D uncertain. Deletions cut 4 bases from V and 0 bases from J, with 16 bases between. CDR3 length equals 17 residues. The germline gives CDR1 MDHEN, CDR2 SYDVKM. This CDR3 is CASSSWANLYSNQPQHF. The CDR3, as DNA: TGTGCCAGCAGTTCATGGGCAAACCTCTATAGCAATCAGCCCCAGCATTTT.

V gene TRBV27 combines with J gene TRBJ2-6; D is undetermined. The CDR3 is 16 residues long. Germline V gene lookup returns CDR1 MNHEY and CDR2 SMNVEV (reference sequence). V was clipped by 6 bases and J by 4 bases, with 16 bases between them. CDR3 DNA sequence: TGTGCCAGCAGCGCCGCCGGGCTATGGGGGGCCAACGTCCTGACTTTC. Translated, it gives CASSAAGLWGANVLTF.

The sample holds a few counts of this clone. The rearrangement joins TRBV2 to TRBJ2-1; D unclear. The germline gives CDR1 SNHLY, CDR2 FYNNEI. Trimming cost V 7 bases and J 0 bases, with 1 base left between them. The CDR3 has 11 residues. CDR3 sequence (DNA): TGTGCCAGCAACTCCTACAATGAGCAGTTCTTC. This encodes CASNSYNEQFF.

The chain is built from TRBV6-1 and TRBJ1-5, with no clear D. V lost 5 bases to trimming and J lost 0 bases, with 11 bases between them. The CDR3 covers 15 residues. Germline V gene sequence: CDR1 MNHNS, CDR2 SASEGT. In DNA form, the CDR3 reads TGTGCCAGCAGTATGCAGGTGAATAGCAATCAGCCCCAGCATTTT. Residues: CASSMQVNSNQPQHF.

Here the CDR3 reads CASSQDTGGSGANVLTF. CDR3 nucleotides: TGTGCCAGCAGCCAAGATACGGGGGGCTCTGGGGCCAACGTCCTGACTTTC. The chain recombines TRBV4-2 with TRBJ2-6; 7 bases agree with TRBD2. Germline lookup yields CDR1 LGHNA and CDR2 YNFKEQ. The CDR3 has 17 residues. V was pared by 0 bases and J by 0 bases, with 2 bases of the junction left unmatched.

The J gene is TRBJ2-1, the V gene TRBV10-3, with TRBD2 matching 8 bases. With 6 bases clipped from V and 6 bases from J, the junction kept 10 bases outside the gene matches. The CDR3 totals 15 residues. Germline lookup yields CDR1 ENHRY and CDR2 SYGVKD. CDR3 amino acids: CAISPGLGVGNEQFF. In DNA form, the CDR3 reads TGTGCCATCAGCCCGGGACTAGGGGTGGGCAATGAGCAGTTCTTC.

V gene TRBV7-8 combines with J gene TRBJ1-5; TRBD1 might be the D (5 bases). This CDR3 has 15 residues. Trimming took 6 bases from V and 2 from J, leaving 14 bases between them. Per the germline V gene, CDR1 is SGHVS and CDR2 is FQNEAQ. The CDR3 sequence is CASSQDRVGNQPQHF. The DNA for the CDR3 is TGTGCCAGCAGTCAAGACAGAGTAGGCAATCAGCCCCAGCATTTT.

This chain connects TRBV7-8 to TRBJ2-7; 7 nucleotides line up with TRBD2. CDR1 and CDR2 from the germline V gene are SGHVS and FQNEAQ. The CDR3 runs to 14 residues. Trimming removed 1 base from V and 2 bases from J; junction bases left unmatched: 2. The CDR3 DNA sequence: TGTGCCAGCAGCTTAGTAGCGGGCACCTACGAGCAGTACTTC. It is translated as CASSLVAGTYEQYF.

The rearrangement uses TRBV6-1 and TRBJ1-1; no reliable D call. With 6 bases removed from V and 1 base from J, the gap between germline ends came to 12 bases. From germline, CDR1 is MNHNS and CDR2 SASEGT. The CDR3 totals 14 residues. Here the CDR3 DNA reads TGTGCCAGCAGGGAGGGAGCAGGGAACACTGAAGCTTTCTTT. Protein: CASREGAGNTEAFF.

The chain joins TRBV4-2 to TRBJ2-1; 9 nucleotides agree with TRBD1. Germline V CDR1 and CDR2: LGHNA, YNFKEQ. V shed 0 bases and J 4 bases; nucleotides not matched to a gene: 4. The CDR3 totals 16 residues. CDR3 sequence (DNA): TGTGCCAGCAGCCAAGAAGGGACAGGGCCTTACAATGAGCAGTTCTTC. Translated: CASSQEGTGPYNEQFF.